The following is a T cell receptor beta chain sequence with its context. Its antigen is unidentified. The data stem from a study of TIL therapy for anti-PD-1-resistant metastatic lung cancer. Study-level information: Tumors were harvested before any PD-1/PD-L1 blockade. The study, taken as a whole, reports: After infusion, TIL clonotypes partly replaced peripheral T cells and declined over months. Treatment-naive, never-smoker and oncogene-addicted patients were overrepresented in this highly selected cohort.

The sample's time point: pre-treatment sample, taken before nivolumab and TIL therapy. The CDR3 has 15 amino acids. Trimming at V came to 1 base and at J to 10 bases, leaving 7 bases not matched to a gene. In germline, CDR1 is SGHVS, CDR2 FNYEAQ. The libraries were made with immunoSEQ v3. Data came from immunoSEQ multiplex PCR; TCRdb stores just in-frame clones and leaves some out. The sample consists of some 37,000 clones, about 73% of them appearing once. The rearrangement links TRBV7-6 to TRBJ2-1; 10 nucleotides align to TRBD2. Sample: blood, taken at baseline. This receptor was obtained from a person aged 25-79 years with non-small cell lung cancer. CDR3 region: CASSLGLAGSTEQFF. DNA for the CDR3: TGTGCCAGCAGCTTAGGACTAGCGGGCTCGACGGAGCAGTTCTTC.